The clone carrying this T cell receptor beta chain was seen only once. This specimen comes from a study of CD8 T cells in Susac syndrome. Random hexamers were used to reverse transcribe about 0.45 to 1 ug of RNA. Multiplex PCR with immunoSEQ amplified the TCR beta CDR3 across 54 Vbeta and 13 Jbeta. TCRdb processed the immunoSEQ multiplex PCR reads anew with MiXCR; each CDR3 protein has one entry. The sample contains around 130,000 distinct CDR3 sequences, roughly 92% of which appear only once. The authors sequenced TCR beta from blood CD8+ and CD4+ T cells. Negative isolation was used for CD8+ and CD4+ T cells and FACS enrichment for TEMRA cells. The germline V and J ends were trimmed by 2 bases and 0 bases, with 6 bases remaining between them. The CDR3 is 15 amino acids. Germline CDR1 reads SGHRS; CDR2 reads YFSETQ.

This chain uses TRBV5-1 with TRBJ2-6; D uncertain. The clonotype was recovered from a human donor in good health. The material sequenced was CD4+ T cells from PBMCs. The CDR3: CASSFTSSGANVLTF. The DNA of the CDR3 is TGCGCCAGCAGCTTTACGAGCTCTGGGGCCAACGTCCTGACTTTC.